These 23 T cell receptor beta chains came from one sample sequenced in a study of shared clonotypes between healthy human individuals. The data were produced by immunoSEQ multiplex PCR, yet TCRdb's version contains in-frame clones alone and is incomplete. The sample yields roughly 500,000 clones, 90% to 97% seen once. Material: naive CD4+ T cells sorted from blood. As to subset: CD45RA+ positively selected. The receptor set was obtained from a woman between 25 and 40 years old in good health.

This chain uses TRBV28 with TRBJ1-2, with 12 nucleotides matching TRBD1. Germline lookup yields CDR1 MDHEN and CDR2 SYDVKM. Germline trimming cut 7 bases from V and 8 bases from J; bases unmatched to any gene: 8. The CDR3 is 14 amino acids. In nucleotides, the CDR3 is TGTGCCAGCATGATAGGGACAGGGGGCAGGGGCTACACCTTC. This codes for CASMIGTGGRGYTF.

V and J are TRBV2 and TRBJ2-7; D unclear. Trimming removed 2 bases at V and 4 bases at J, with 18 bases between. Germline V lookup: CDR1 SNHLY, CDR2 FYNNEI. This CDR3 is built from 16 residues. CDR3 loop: CASSEFGSGLFYEQYF. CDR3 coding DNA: TGTGCCAGCAGTGAATTTGGGTCAGGCCTCTTTTACGAGCAGTACTTC. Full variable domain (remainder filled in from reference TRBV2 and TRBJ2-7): EPEVTQTPSHQVTQMGQEVILRCVPISNHLYFYWYRQILGQKVEFLVSFYNNEISEKSEIFDDQFSVERPDGSNFTLKIRSTKLEDSAMYFCASSEFGSGLFYEQYFGPGTRLTVT.

CDR3 sequence: CASSIQSGNTIYF. The CDR3 DNA is TGTGCCAGCAGTATACAGAGCGGAAACACCATATATTTT. The V call is TRBV28, the J call TRBJ1-3; no clear D gene. The germline CDR1 and CDR2 sequences are MDHEN and SYDVKM. CDR3 length equals 13 residues. Between the trimmed V and J ends, which lost 5 bases and 4 bases, there was a span of 9 bases.

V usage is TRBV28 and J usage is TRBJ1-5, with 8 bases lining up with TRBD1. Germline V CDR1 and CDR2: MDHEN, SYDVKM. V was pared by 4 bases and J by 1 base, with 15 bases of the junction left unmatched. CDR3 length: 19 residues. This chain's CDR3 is CASSSSGTGFRLSNQPQHF. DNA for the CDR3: TGTGCCAGCAGTTCGTCCGGGACAGGCTTTCGTCTCAGCAATCAGCCCCAGCATTTT. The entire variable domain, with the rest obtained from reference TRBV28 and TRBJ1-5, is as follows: DVKVTQSSRYLVKRTGEKVFLECVQDMDHENMFWYRQDPGLGLRLIYFSYDVKMKEKGDIPEGYSVSREKKERFSLILESASTNQTSMYLCASSSSGTGFRLSNQPQHFGDGTRLSIL.

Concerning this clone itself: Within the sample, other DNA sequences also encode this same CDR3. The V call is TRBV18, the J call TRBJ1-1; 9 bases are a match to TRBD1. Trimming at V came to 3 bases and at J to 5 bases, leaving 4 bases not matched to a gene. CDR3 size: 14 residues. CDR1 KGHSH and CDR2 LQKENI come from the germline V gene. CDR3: CASSPGTGRTEAFF. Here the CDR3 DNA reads TGTGCCAGCTCACCCGGGACAGGGCGGACTGAAGCTTTCTTT.

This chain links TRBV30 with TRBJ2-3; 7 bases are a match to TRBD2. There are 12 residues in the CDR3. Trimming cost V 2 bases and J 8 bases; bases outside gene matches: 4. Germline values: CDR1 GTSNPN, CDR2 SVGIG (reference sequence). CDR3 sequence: CAWSSREGTQYF. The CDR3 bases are TGTGCCTGGAGTTCCAGGGAGGGTACGCAGTATTTT.

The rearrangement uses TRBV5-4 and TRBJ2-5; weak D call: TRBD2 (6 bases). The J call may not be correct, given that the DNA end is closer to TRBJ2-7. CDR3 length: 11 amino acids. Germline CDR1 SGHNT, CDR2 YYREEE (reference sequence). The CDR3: CASRRDSEQYF. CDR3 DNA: TGTGCCAGCAGGCGGGACTCCGAGCAGTACTTC.

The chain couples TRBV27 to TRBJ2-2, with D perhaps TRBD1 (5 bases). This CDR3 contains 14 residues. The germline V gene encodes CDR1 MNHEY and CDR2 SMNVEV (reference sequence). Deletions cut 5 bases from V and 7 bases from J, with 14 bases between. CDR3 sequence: CASSPRRAVGELFF. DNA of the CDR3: TGTGCCAGCAGTCCCCGCAGGGCGGTCGGGGAGCTGTTTTTT.

CDR3 residues: CATLRGPYEQYF. In DNA form, the CDR3 reads TGTGCCACCCTAAGGGGCCCCTACGAGCAGTACTTC. J is TRBJ2-7 and V is TRBV2, with a possible D match to TRBD1 (5 bases). Germline-derived CDR1 and CDR2 are SNHLY and FYNNEI. Deletions cut 10 bases from V and 2 bases from J, with 12 bases between. The CDR3 contains 12 residues.

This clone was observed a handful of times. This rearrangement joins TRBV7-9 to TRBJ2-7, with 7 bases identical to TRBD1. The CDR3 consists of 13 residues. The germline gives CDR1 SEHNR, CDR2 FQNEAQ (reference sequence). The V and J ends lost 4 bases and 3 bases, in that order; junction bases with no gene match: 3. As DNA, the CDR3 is TGTGCCAGCAGCTCCCAGGGGGTCTACGAGCAGTACTTC. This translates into CASSSQGVYEQYF.

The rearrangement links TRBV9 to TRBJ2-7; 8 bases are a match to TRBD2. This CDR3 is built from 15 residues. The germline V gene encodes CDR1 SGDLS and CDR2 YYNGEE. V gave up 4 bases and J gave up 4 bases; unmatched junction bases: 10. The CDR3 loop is CASSPNAGRGYEQYF. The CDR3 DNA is TGTGCCAGCAGCCCGAATGCCGGGAGGGGGTACGAGCAGTACTTC.

CDR3 DNA sequence: TGTGCCAGCTCACCAGGACAAGACCGCTACACTGAAGCTTTCTTT. Protein sequence: CASSPGQDRYTEAFF. The rearrangement joins TRBV18 to TRBJ1-1; TRBD1 is a possible D gene (5 bases). Per germline, CDR1 KGHSH and CDR2 LQKENI. V was shortened by 2 bases and J by 3 bases, with 13 bases between the two germline ends. The CDR3 runs 15 residues. The full variable domain, rest sourced from reference TRBV18 and TRBJ1-1, is NAGVMQNPRHLVRRRGQEARLRCSPMKGHSHVYWYRQLPEEGLKFMVYLQKENIIDESGMPKERFSAEFPKEGPSILRIQQVVRGDSAAYFCASSPGQDRYTEAFFGQGTRLTVV.

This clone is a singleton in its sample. This chain's CDR3 is CASSPPRAASSGNTIYF. The CDR3 DNA reads as TGTGCCAGCTCACCACCGAGGGCCGCTAGCTCTGGAAACACCATATATTTT. This chain joins TRBV18 and TRBJ1-3; D is unclear. The V gene lost 0 bases and the J gene lost 0 bases, with 12 bases spanning the gap. CDR1 and CDR2 (germline): KGHSH, LQKENI. CDR3 size: 17 residues.

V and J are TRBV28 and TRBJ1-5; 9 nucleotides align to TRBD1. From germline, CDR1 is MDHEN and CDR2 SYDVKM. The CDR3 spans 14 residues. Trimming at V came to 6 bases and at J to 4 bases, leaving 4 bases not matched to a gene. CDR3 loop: CASSLGTGNQPQHF. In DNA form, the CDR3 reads TGTGCCAGCAGCTTAGGGACAGGGAATCAGCCCCAGCATTTT.

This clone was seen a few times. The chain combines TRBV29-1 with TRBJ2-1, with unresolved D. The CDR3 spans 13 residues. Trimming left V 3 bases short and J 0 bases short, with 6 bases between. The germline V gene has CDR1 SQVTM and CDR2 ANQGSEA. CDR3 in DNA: TGCAGCGTTGAGGCTGTCTCCTACAATGAGCAGTTCTTC. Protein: CSVEAVSYNEQFF.

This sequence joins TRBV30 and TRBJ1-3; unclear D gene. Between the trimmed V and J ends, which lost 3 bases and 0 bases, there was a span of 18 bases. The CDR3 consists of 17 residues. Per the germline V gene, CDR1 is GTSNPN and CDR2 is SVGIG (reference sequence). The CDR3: CAWRNWAGLGSGNTIYF. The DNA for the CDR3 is TGTGCCTGGAGGAATTGGGCGGGTTTGGGCTCTGGAAACACCATATATTTT.

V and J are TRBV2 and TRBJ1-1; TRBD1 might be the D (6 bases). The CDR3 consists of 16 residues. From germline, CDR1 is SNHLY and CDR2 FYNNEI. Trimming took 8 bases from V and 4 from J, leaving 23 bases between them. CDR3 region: CASDLRGGGGRTEAFF. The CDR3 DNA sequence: TGTGCCAGCGATCTCCGCGGCGGGGGGGGCCGCACTGAAGCTTTCTTT. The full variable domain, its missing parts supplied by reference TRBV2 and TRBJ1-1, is EPEVTQTPSHQVTQMGQEVILRCVPISNHLYFYWYRQILGQKVEFLVSFYNNEISEKSEIFDDQFSVERPDGSNFTLKIRSTKLEDSAMYFCASDLRGGGGRTEAFFGQGTRLTVV.

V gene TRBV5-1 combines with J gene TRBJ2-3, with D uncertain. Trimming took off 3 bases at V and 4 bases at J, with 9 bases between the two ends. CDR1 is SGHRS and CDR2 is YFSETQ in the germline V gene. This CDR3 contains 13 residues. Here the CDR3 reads CASSWTVSDTQYF. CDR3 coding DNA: TGCGCCAGCAGCTGGACCGTGTCAGATACGCAGTATTTT.

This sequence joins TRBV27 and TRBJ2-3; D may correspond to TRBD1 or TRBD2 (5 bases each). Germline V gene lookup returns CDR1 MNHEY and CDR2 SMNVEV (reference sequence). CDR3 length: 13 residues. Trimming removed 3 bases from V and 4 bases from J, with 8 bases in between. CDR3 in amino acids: CASSFSGPDTQYF. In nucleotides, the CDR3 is TGTGCCAGCAGTTTCTCGGGGCCAGATACGCAGTATTTT.

As DNA, the CDR3 is TGTGCCAGCAGTTACAAAACAGGGAGCCAGCCCCAGCATTTT. It is translated as CASSYKTGSQPQHF. The J gene is TRBJ1-5, the V gene TRBV6-5; tentatively, D is TRBD1 (6 bases). CDR1 and CDR2 from the germline V gene are MNHEY and SVGAGI. Deletions cut 2 bases from V and 7 bases from J, with 12 bases between. The CDR3 runs to 14 residues.

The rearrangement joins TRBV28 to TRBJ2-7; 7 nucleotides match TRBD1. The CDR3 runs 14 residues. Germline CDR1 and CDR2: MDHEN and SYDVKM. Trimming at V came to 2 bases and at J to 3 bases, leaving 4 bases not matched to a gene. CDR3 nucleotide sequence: TGTGCCAGCAGTTTAGGACAGGCTGTCTACGAGCAGTACTTC. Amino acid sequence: CASSLGQAVYEQYF.

This chain's CDR3 is CASRGPGASGYEQYF. The CDR3 DNA reads TGTGCCAGCAGAGGTCCCGGGGCTAGTGGCTACGAGCAGTACTTC. This rearrangement joins TRBV28 to TRBJ2-7; D possibly uses TRBD1 or TRBD2 (5 bases each). Deletions cut 6 bases from V and 3 bases from J, with 18 bases between. Germline V gives CDR1 MDHEN, CDR2 SYDVKM. CDR3 length equals 15 residues.

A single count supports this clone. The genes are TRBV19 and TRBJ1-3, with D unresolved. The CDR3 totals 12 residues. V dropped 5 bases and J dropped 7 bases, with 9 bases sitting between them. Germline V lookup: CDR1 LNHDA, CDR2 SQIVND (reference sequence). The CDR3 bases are TGTGCCAGTAGTTCTCTGGGGAACACCATATATTTT. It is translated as CASSSLGNTIYF.